The present T cell receptor beta chain was sequenced within a study of T cells in localized non-small cell lung cancer. Clones were read by immunoSEQ multiplex PCR, and TCRdb kept only the in-frame ones, dropping some. The sample contains about 27,000 clones, less than 90% of which appear only once. This CDR3 contains 14 residues. Trimming took 0 bases from V and 4 from J, leaving 10 bases between them. The germline gives CDR1 SGDLS, CDR2 YYNGEE. The input for sequencing was peripheral blood, taken before any cancer treatment. The clonotype comes from a female donor older than 55 with stage II squamous cell lung carcinoma. The chain uses TRBV9 and TRBJ1-2, with D maybe TRBD1 (5 bases). The CDR3 sequence: CASSVAAGTYGYTF. The CDR3 DNA is TGTGCCAGCAGCGTAGCAGCAGGGACCTATGGCTACACCTTC.